This record concerns one T cell receptor (beta chain) sequence. This entry belongs to a study of blood T cell repertoires in COVID-19. Study at large: Both acute and convalescent COVID-19 samples were obtained from the United States, Italy and Spain. PBMCs, B-cell-depleted T cells, or T cells were the source of the cDNA or gDNA that made up the material.

Germline V CDR1 and CDR2: SGHTA, FQGTGA. Trimming at V came to 1 base and at J to 6 bases, leaving 4 bases not matched to a gene. This CDR3 comprises 15 residues. Methods used by the authors: Estimates of nucleated cell counts were drawn from the amplification of reference gene primers. Clones were read by immunoSEQ multiplex PCR, and TCRdb kept only the in-frame ones, dropping some. The V and J calls and clone size are taken from that table; D and trimming were inferred from the DNA. The sample lists some 130,000 clones; roughly 90% were seen once. The chain combines TRBV7-3 with TRBJ2-1; 9 nucleotides match TRBD1. The specimen was peripheral blood. This sequence was found in a man in his 70s with active COVID-19. The CDR3 DNA sequence: TGTGCCAGCAGCTTAAGACAGGGGGTCGGCAATGAGCAGTTCTTC. Encoded protein: CASSLRQGVGNEQFF. Using reference TRBV7-3 and TRBJ2-1 for the parts outside the CDR3, the full variable domain is GAGVSQTPSNKVTEKGKYVELRCDPISGHTALYWYRQSLGQGPEFLIYFQGTGAADDSGLPNDRFFAVRPEGSVSTLKIQRTERGDSAVYLCASSLRQGVGNEQFFGPGTRLTVL.